This T cell receptor (beta chain) was recovered during a study of blood T cell repertoires in COVID-19. Study as a whole: The United States, Italy and Spain were the sources of the acute and convalescent COVID-19 samples. Sources were T cells, B-cell-depleted T cells, or PBMCs; the material itself was cDNA or gDNA.

The J segment lost 6 bases and the V segment lost 5 bases, leaving 5 bases of the junction unmatched. Germline CDR1 is LNHDA and CDR2 is SQIVND (reference sequence). The CDR3 is made up of 14 amino acids. Generated by immunoSEQ multiplex PCR, the TCRdb table keeps only in-frame clones and is missing some. Found here are about 150,000 clones, about three quarters of them singletons; the top ten hold roughly 17%. The source material was peripheral blood. This receptor was taken from a middle-aged man with acute or convalescent COVID-19. The rearrangement joins TRBV19 to TRBJ1-4, with 8 bases fitting TRBD1. CDR3 loop: CASSWTGLDEKLFF. The CDR3 bases are TGTGCCAGTAGTTGGACAGGGTTAGATGAAAAACTGTTTTTT.